The rows below give T cell receptor beta chains drawn from one sample of a study of vaccination and CD4 T cells after COVID-19. A single record per CDR3 protein comes from TCRdb applying MiXCR to the PCR reads. This sample has about 15,000 distinct CDR3 sequences; around 24% occur once, and the top ten carry 23%. Their recognized antigens are unknown. The source material was cultured CD4+ T cells from blood. Receptor source: a human donor with COVID-19. Both conserved end residues are part of each CDR3. Fields, in order: clone size, V gene, J gene, D gene, CDR3 DNA, CDR3 protein. D genes are given only for firm matches. Clone sizes are given selectively: once, few, many, or a class where the clone is expanded.

>few|TRBV19|TRBJ1-2|TRBD1
TGTGCCAGTAGTATAAGGGGTCAGGGGGCTGTCGGCTACACCTTC
CASSIRGQGAVGYTF
>few|TRBV6-2/TRBV6-3|TRBJ2-7|TRBD1
TGTGCCAGCGGATCAGGGGGATATGGCTACGAGCAGTACTTC
CASGSGGYGYEQYF
>NA|TRBV10-3|TRBJ2-1|TRBD2
TGTGCCATCAGTGAGTCTCTAGCGGGGGGGCCTGGAAATGAGCAGTTCTTC
CAISESLAGGPGNEQFF
>NA|TRBV24-1|TRBJ2-2|NA
TGTGCCACCTCACGTGGGGGGTTCGGCCAAGGGAACACCGGGGAGCTGTTTTTT
CATSRGGFGQGNTGELFF
>NA|TRBV6-5|TRBJ2-1|NA
TGTGCCAGCAGTTACGGGACACAAGCCTACAATGAGCAGTTCTTC
CASSYGTQAYNEQFF
>NA|TRBV20-1|TRBJ2-5|NA
TGCAGTGCTCCCGCGAAGGGGGGACGGGAGACCCAGTACTTC
CSAPAKGGRETQYF
>few|TRBV6-5|TRBJ1-1|NA
TGTGCCAGCAGTTACCGGAGGGGAGCTGAAGCTTTCTTT
CASSYRRGAEAFF
>NA|TRBV19|TRBJ2-3|NA
TGTGCCAGTACCCTGGGAAGCAGCCGTAGTGGAGATACGCAGTATTTT
CASTLGSSRSGDTQYF
>few|TRBV25-1|TRBJ2-2|NA
TGTGCCAGCGGGCGCTTGACCGGGGAGCTGTTTTTT
CASGRLTGELFF
>once|TRBV7-9|TRBJ2-2|NA
TGTGCCAGCAGCTCGACCCTGGCCGGGGAGCTGTTTTTT
CASSSTLAGELFF
>NA|TRBV21-1|TRBJ2-7|NA
TGTGCCAGCAGCAAATCATATAAGCGGGCAGGCTACGAGCAGTACTTC
CASSKSYKRAGYEQYF
>few|TRBV2|TRBJ1-4|TRBD1
TGTGCCAGCAACGAACAGGGGCCTAATGAAAAACTGTTTTTT
CASNEQGPNEKLFF
>NA|TRBV28|TRBJ2-7|TRBD1
TGTGCCAGCAGCTCCGGGGACAGGGCCTACGAGCAGTACTTC
CASSSGDRAYEQYF
>NA|TRBV14|TRBJ1-3|NA
TGTGCCAGCAGCCAAGATCGGGGGTTGGGCTCTGGAAACACCATATATTTT
CASSQDRGLGSGNTIYF